Listed below are T cell receptor beta chains from one sample, sequenced in a study of tumor-infiltrating lymphocytes in primary liver carcinoma. TCRdb reprocessed the multiplex PCR reads via MiXCR and lists one record per CDR3 protein. Among 190,000 or so distinct CDR3 sequences, around 60% were seen once, and the ten largest hold around 7.1%. The sample taken for sequencing was peripheral blood. The source is a woman aged 60-75 years with primary liver carcinoma and hepatitis B virus infection. The CDR3 runs from the conserved cysteine through the conserved F or W. D genes are given only for firm matches. The size field is filled for only some rows; it gives once, few, many or a size class.

>NA|NA|TRBV11-1|TRBJ2-7
TGTGCCAGCAGCCTTCTGGGTACCTACGAGCACTACTTC
CASSLLGTYEHYF
>NA|NA|TRBV29-1|TRBJ2-1
TGCAGCGTGTGGGACTTCGAGCAGTTCTTC
CSVWDFEQFF
>NA|NA|TRBV6-5|TRBJ2-3
TGTGCCATCATCAGATTATCGGGGTCAGATGCGCAATATTTT
CAIIRLSGSDAQYF
>TRBD1|NA|TRBV19|TRBJ1-1
TGTGCCAGTGGTCCCTGGGACAGGGGCCCGCCGACTGAAGCTTTCTTT
CASGPWDRGPPTEAFF
>TRBD1|many|TRBV14|TRBJ1-1
TGTGCCAGCAGCCAAACGGGACAGGGCTGGGGGAACACTGAAGCTTTCTTT
CASSQTGQGWGNTEAFF
>NA|few|TRBV5-1|TRBJ2-7
TGCGCCAGCAGCTTCCCGGGGGTGAACTACGAGCAGTACTTC
CASSFPGVNYEQYF
>NA|many|TRBV6-6|TRBJ2-7
TGTGCCAGCAGTTACTCAGCGGAGGGGATCTACGAGCAGTACTTC
CASSYSAEGIYEQYF
>NA|NA|TRBV11-2|TRBJ2-1
TGTGCCAGCAGTTTAAGTGGGGCGTACAATGAGCAGTTCTTC
CASSLSGAYNEQFF
>NA|many|TRBV24-1|TRBJ2-1
TGTGCCACCAGCCCGACAGGGAGGTTAAGGAATGAGCAGTTCTTC
CATSPTGRLRNEQFF
>NA|NA|TRBV28|TRBJ1-1
TGTGCCAGCAGTTTGGTGGGGGCGGTTGAAGCTCTCTTT
CASSLVGAVEALF
>NA|many|TRBV12-3/TRBV12-4|TRBJ2-7
TGTGCCAGCAGAGGGCCTTACTCCTACGAGCAGTACTTC
CASRGPYSYEQYF
>NA|many|TRBV11-2|TRBJ2-3
TGTGCCAGCAGCTTAGATGGAAGAATGGCAGATACGCAGTATTTT
CASSLDGRMADTQYF
>NA|many|TRBV29-1|TRBJ2-6
TGCAGCGTTGACCTCCATGGGGCCAACGTCCTGACTTTC
CSVDLHGANVLTF
>TRBD1|NA|TRBV7-9|TRBJ1-2
TGTGCCAGCAGCTTGGCCCAGGGACAGGGCGGCTACACCTTC
CASSLAQGQGGYTF
>NA|many|TRBV6-1|TRBJ1-1
TGTGCCAGCAGCAGAAAGACAGAAAGAATGAACACTGAAGCTTTCTTT
CASSRKTERMNTEAFF
>NA|NA|TRBV6-5|TRBJ2-5
TGTGCCAGCAGTTACAGGAGCGGACAAGAGAGCCAGTACTTC
CASSYRSGQESQYF
>NA|NA|TRBV28|TRBJ1-2
TGTGCCAGCAGCGTTGGGGGGGCGTTTGGCTACACCTTC
CASSVGGAFGYTF
>TRBD2|few|TRBV28|TRBJ2-3
TGTGCCAGCAGTTCCTTAGCGGGGGTTAGCACAGATACGCAGTATTTT
CASSSLAGVSTDTQYF
>TRBD1|few|TRBV4-1|TRBJ2-1
TGCGCCAGCAGCCAAACCGGGACAGTCAGTAATGAGCAGTTCTTC
CASSQTGTVSNEQFF
>TRBD2|NA|TRBV29-1|TRBJ2-3
TGCATCGTTGAGGCTAGCGGTACAGATATGCAGTATTTT
CIVEASGTDMQYF
>NA|NA|TRBV6-1|TRBJ1-1
TGTACCAGCAACTTCGCTGAGGGGAGTGAAGCTTTCTTT
CTSNFAEGSEAFF
>TRBD1|NA|TRBV29-1|TRBJ1-4
TGCAGCGTTGGAGGGGGCGGATGCGAAAAACTGTTTTTT
CSVGGGGCEKLFF
>NA|many|TRBV29-1|TRBJ2-7
TGCAGCGTTGAAGAATGGAACTCCTACGAGCAGTACTTC
CSVEEWNSYEQYF